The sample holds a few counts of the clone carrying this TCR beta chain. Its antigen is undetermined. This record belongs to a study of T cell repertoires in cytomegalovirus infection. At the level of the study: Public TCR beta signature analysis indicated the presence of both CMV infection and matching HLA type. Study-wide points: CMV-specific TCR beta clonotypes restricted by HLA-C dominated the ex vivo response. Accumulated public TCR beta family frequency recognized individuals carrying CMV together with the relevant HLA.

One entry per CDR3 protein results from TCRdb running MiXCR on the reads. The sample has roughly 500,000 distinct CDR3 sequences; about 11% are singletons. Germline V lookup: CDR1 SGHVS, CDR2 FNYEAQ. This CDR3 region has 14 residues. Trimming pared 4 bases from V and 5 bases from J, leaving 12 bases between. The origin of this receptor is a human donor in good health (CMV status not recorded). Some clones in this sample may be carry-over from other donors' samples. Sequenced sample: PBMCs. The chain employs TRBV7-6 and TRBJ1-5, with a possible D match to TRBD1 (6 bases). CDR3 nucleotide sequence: TGTGCCAGCAGCTCCTCAGGGGCCGATCAGCCCCAGCATTTT. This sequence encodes CASSSSGADQPQHF.